Listed below are T cell receptor beta chains from one sample, sequenced in a study of Graves' ophthalmopathy and Graves' hyperthyroidism. MiXCR, run by TCRdb on the multiplex PCR reads, gives a single entry per CDR3 protein. The profile shows about 700,000 distinct CDR3 sequences, more than 40% of them singletons. The sequenced sample was peripheral blood. Receptors originate from an adult man with Graves' ophthalmopathy. CDR3s include the opening cysteine and the closing phenylalanine or tryptophan. A D gene is named only where the DNA matches it firmly. Part of the rows lack a size; the others show once, few, many or a class for expanded clones.

size	J	V	D	CDR3	DNA
many	TRBJ2-7	TRBV2	TRBD2	CASSAGTSGRACF	TGTGCCAGCAGTGCGGGGACTAGCGGGAGGGCGTGCTTC
NA	TRBJ2-2	TRBV30	NA	CAWSPSFPAGELFF	TGTGCCTGGAGCCCCTCCTTCCCAGCCGGGGAGCTGTTTTTT
NA	TRBJ1-3	TRBV29-1	NA	CSVTDGNTIYF	TGCAGCGTAACGGACGGAAACACCATATATTTT
NA	TRBJ1-1	TRBV7-9	NA	CASSQELEEAFF	TGTGCCAGCAGCCAAGAATTAGAAGAAGCTTTCTTT
many	TRBJ1-3	TRBV6-6	TRBD1	CASSRTGVGNTIYF	TGTGCCAGCAGCAGAACAGGGGTGGGAAACACCATATATTTT
many	TRBJ2-7	TRBV9	NA	CASSLRPAGDEQYF	TGTGCCAGCAGCTTGCGACCGGCCGGGGACGAGCAGTACTTC
NA	TRBJ2-7	TRBV2	NA	CAGSEMGNSYEQYF	TGTGCCGGCAGTGAAATGGGGAACTCCTACGAGCAGTACTTC
NA	TRBJ1-5	TRBV6-5	NA	CAISYGAQHF	TGTGCCATCAGTTACGGCGCCCAGCATTTT
many	TRBJ1-1	TRBV7-9	TRBD1	CASSSPNRGGVTEAFF	TGTGCCAGCAGCTCACCTAACAGGGGTGGGGTCACTGAAGCTTTCTTT
NA	TRBJ2-6	TRBV19	TRBD1	CASGQGPSGANVLTF	TGTGCCAGCGGACAGGGACCCTCTGGGGCCAACGTCCTGACTTTC
NA	TRBJ2-2	TRBV12-3/TRBV12-4	NA	CASSYSDTAGELFF	TGTGCCAGCAGTTACTCCGACACGGCCGGGGAGCTGTTTTTT
few	TRBJ2-3	TRBV25-1	NA	CASSVPDTDTQYF	TGTGCCAGCAGTGTCCCGGACACAGATACGCAGTATTTT
NA	TRBJ1-1	TRBV2	NA	CASSEQGWGTEAFF	TGTGCCAGCAGTGAACAGGGATGGGGCACTGAAGCTTTCTTT
NA	TRBJ2-2	TRBV11-2	NA	CASSPYGWGTGELFF	TGTGCCAGCAGCCCCTACGGGTGGGGCACCGGGGAGCTGTTTTTT
few	TRBJ2-6	TRBV27	NA	CASSLSRTAGANVLTF	TGTGCCAGCAGTTTAAGCCGGACAGCCGGGGCCAACGTCCTGACTTTC
NA	TRBJ2-5	TRBV24-1	NA	CATSVAGEGTQYF	TGTGCCACCAGCGTGGCGGGCGAGGGGACCCAGTACTTC
NA	TRBJ1-1	TRBV25-1	TRBD1	CASSQGAGIEAFF	TGTGCCAGCAGCCAGGGGGCAGGGATTGAAGCTTTCTTT
few	TRBJ1-5	TRBV5-4	NA	CASSLAPVAGQPQHF	TGTGCCAGCAGCTTGGCCCCGGTGGCAGGGCAGCCCCAGCATTTT
NA	TRBJ2-7	TRBV10-3	TRBD2	CAISSGTSGAREQYF	TGTGCCATCAGTTCCGGGACTAGCGGGGCGCGCGAGCAGTACTTC
NA	TRBJ2-2	TRBV7-3	NA	CASSPKADSKNTGELFF	TGTGCCAGCAGCCCCAAAGCGGACAGCAAAAACACCGGGGAGCTGTTTTTT
NA	TRBJ1-4	TRBV2	NA	CASRGNDEKLFF	TGCGCCAGCCGGGGGAATGATGAAAAACTGTTTTTT
many	TRBJ1-2	TRBV4-1	NA	CASSQSGVYGGYTF	TGCGCCAGCAGCCAATCAGGGGTATACGGTGGCTACACCTTC
many	TRBJ1-4	TRBV12-3/TRBV12-4	NA	CASSRDRNLMNEKLFF	TGTGCCAGCAGCAGAGACAGGAATCTAATGAATGAAAAACTGTTTTTT
few	TRBJ1-1	TRBV2	NA	CASSEIPEAFF	TGTGCCAGCAGTGAGATCCCTGAAGCTTTCTTT
many	TRBJ1-2	TRBV20-1	TRBD1	CSARPPGQGVDGYTF	TGCAGTGCTAGACCACCGGGACAGGGAGTAGATGGCTACACCTTC
many	TRBJ1-2	TRBV2	NA	CASSEQEYGYTF	TGTGCCAGCAGTGAACAGGAGTATGGCTACACCTTC
many	TRBJ1-1	TRBV7-6	NA	CASSLRQLNTEAFF	TGTGCCAGCAGCTTAAGACAGCTTAACACTGAAGCTTTCTTT
many	TRBJ1-2	TRBV5-1	NA	CASSLMEGYGYTF	TGCGCCAGCAGCCTGATGGAGGGCTATGGCTACACCTTC
many	TRBJ2-5	TRBV29-1	TRBD2	CSVDGLAGKETQYF	TGCAGCGTTGACGGACTAGCGGGCAAAGAGACCCAGTACTTC
NA	TRBJ2-7	TRBV25-1	TRBD1	CASSAQTGETYEQYF	TGTGCCAGCAGTGCGCAGACAGGGGAAACCTACGAGCAGTACTTC
few	TRBJ2-5	TRBV7-3	NA	CASSRTRGPGETQYF	TGTGCCAGCAGCAGAACGCGGGGCCCCGGGGAGACCCAGTACTTC
NA	TRBJ2-7	TRBV29-1	NA	CSVEGGRQYF	TGCAGCGTTGAAGGGGGCCGACAGTACTTC
NA	TRBJ2-5	TRBV10-3	NA	CAISHAGTQETQYF	TGTGCCATCAGCCACGCCGGGACACAAGAGACCCAGTACTTC
NA	TRBJ1-5	TRBV6-2/TRBV6-3	NA	CASSLSLGQDSNQPQHF	TGTGCCAGCAGTCTCTCCCTGGGGCAGGATAGCAATCAGCCCCAGCATTTT
NA	TRBJ2-7	TRBV20-1	TRBD1	CSANPGQPYEQYF	TGCAGTGCGAACCCGGGACAGCCCTACGAGCAGTACTTC
many	TRBJ1-5	TRBV10-3	NA	CASTPTAELNQPQHF	TGTGCCAGCACCCCGACGGCAGAGCTCAATCAGCCCCAGCATTTT
many	TRBJ2-5	TRBV9	NA	CASSVASDQGRETQYF	TGTGCCAGCAGCGTAGCTTCGGATCAAGGGAGAGAGACCCAGTACTTC
NA	TRBJ1-1	TRBV11-2	NA	CASSQSIIASEAFF	TGTGCCAGCAGCCAATCCATAATCGCGAGTGAAGCTTTCTTT
few	TRBJ2-7	TRBV7-9	TRBD2	CASSTYSGGAYEQYF	TGTGCCAGCAGCACTTATAGCGGGGGGGCCTACGAGCAGTACTTC
many	TRBJ2-7	TRBV11-2	NA	CASSVRGREQYF	TGTGCCAGCAGCGTCAGGGGGAGGGAGCAGTACTTC
once	TRBJ2-7	TRBV29-1	NA	CSEGLGGQEQYF	TGCAGCGAAGGTCTCGGGGGGCAAGAGCAGTACTTC
NA	TRBJ1-1	TRBV2	NA	CASSDILSGNTEAFF	TGTGCCAGCAGTGACATCCTCTCTGGAAACACTGAAGCTTTCTTT
few	TRBJ2-2	TRBV6-4	TRBD2	CASSDAGGVGELFF	TGTGCCAGCAGTGACGCGGGGGGCGTCGGGGAGCTGTTTTTT
many	TRBJ1-1	TRBV20-1	NA	CSAPGRAGAEAFF	TGCAGTGCTCCCGGACGGGCAGGGGCTGAAGCTTTCTTT
many	TRBJ1-2	TRBV20-1	TRBD1	CSARSGQGYGYTF	TGCAGTGCTAGATCGGGACAGGGCTATGGCTACACCTTC
many	TRBJ1-5	TRBV6-2/TRBV6-3	TRBD1	CASSSTGPNQPQHF	TGTGCCAGCAGCTCGACAGGGCCCAATCAGCCCCAGCATTTT
NA	TRBJ2-7	TRBV3-1	NA	CASSQDSRESSSYEQYF	TGTGCCAGCAGCCAAGATAGCAGGGAAAGCTCGTCCTACGAGCAGTACTTC